Here is one TCR beta chain with its context. What it binds is unknown. CD4+CD45RO+CD25- cells were isolated as memory CD4+ T cells. Full-length variable regions came from constant-region reverse primers plus semi-nested Nested Universal Primer A PCR. TCRdb re-derived calls from the 5' RACE reads in MiXCR, one entry per CDR3 protein. Seen here are around 44,000 distinct CDR3 sequences, about 29% observed once, and the top ten hold approximately 4.1%. Study results and caveats: Tumor memory CD4+ T cell TCR gene usage clustered with blood and lymph node memory CD4+ cells and lymph node naive CD4+ cells. The larger-cohort validation was restricted to a single TCR beta V-J rearrangement rather than whole repertoires.

Trimming removed 7 bases from V and 5 bases from J, with 8 bases in between. Germline V gene data show CDR1 as SQVTM and CDR2 as ANQGSEA. This CDR3 is built from 10 residues. The sequence was collected from a female donor with breast cancer. The sample comprised tumor-infiltrating memory CD4+ T cells sorted from the breast tumor. The subset was: memory CD4+ T cells, CD4+CD45RO+CD25-. V usage is TRBV29-1 and J usage is TRBJ2-5; D ambiguous. In nucleotides, the CDR3 is TGCAGCGCTGGCAGGGAGACCCAGTACTTC. This translates into CSAGRETQYF.